This paragraph covers one T cell receptor beta chain sequence. Trimming shortened V by 0 bases and J by 9 bases, and 15 bases separated the two germline ends. The CDR3 runs 15 residues. Germline CDR1 and CDR2: MGHRA and YSYEKL. Sample-barcoded 5' priming and a J-beta primer mix drove a second PCR of about 6 to 12 cycles. TCRdb processed the 5' RACE reads anew with MiXCR; each CDR3 protein has one entry. The sample lists approximately 960,000 distinct CDR3 sequences; under 35% were seen once. The data belong to a study of blood T cells in healthy people across ages. A further study also used this sample, focusing on T cells of mothers and their children. That source adds: It was found that thymic selection shapes TCR recombination output similarly in related and unrelated pairs.

This chain joins TRBV4-1 and TRBJ2-1; D could derive from TRBD1 or TRBD2 (5 bases each). What was sequenced was blood. This clonotype originated in a woman aged 35 to 49 in good health. CDR3 coding DNA: TGCGCCAGCAGCCAAGAGGGGGACGATTACGGTGAGCAGTTCTTC. The encoded protein is CASSQEGDDYGEQFF.